A selection of T cell receptor beta chains follows, all from one sample in a study of identical twins. TCRdb processed the 5' RACE reads anew with MiXCR; each CDR3 protein has one entry. The data contain 400,000 or so distinct CDR3 sequences, about 9% of them seen just once; the ten biggest clones take up approximately 8.9%. Sequencing used naive T cells sorted from blood. These receptors originate from a woman in her forties or fifties in good health. CDR3s include the opening cysteine and the closing phenylalanine or tryptophan. Each record gives: V gene, CDR3 protein.

v_gene: TRBV6-5
CDR3aa: CASSYFSSGRGGIEQFF

v_gene: TRBV5-6
CDR3aa: CASSSEKYRVWWQFF

v_gene: TRBV20-1
CDR3aa: CSAWDRVGYGYTF

v_gene: TRBV6-1
CDR3aa: CASSDRQGSLNTEAFF

v_gene: TRBV29-1
CDR3aa: CSVTRDTQYF

v_gene: TRBV20-1
CDR3aa: CSARDEAGVPDTQYF

v_gene: TRBV27
CDR3aa: CASSLTRGLRETQYF

v_gene: TRBV27
CDR3aa: CASSSLGLARTDTQYF

v_gene: TRBV7-8
CDR3aa: CASSFSSVLAKNIQYF

v_gene: TRBV5-1
CDR3aa: CASSQTIGGELFF

v_gene: TRBV12-3/TRBV12-4
CDR3aa: CASSLRRQGINQPQHF

v_gene: TRBV2
CDR3aa: CASSENHEQYF

v_gene: TRBV7-9
CDR3aa: CASSYTTGNTIYF

v_gene: TRBV12-3/TRBV12-4
CDR3aa: CASSPSRVQYTGELFF

v_gene: TRBV6-2/TRBV6-3
CDR3aa: CASSYPQSGGELFF

v_gene: TRBV24-1
CDR3aa: CATSDFPPRQLANTGELFF

v_gene: TRBV5-1
CDR3aa: CASREGRGQETQYF

v_gene: TRBV20-1
CDR3aa: CSASGSTDTQYF

v_gene: TRBV12-3/TRBV12-4
CDR3aa: CASSFGPTEAFF

v_gene: TRBV12-3/TRBV12-4
CDR3aa: CASTASLTYEQYF

v_gene: TRBV12-5
CDR3aa: CASGLIGTREKLFF

v_gene: TRBV20-1
CDR3aa: CSAAPSVAYNEQFF

v_gene: TRBV4-2
CDR3aa: CASSPTTGRGEEKLFF

v_gene: TRBV15
CDR3aa: CATSSGQGAFAGELFF

v_gene: TRBV12-3/TRBV12-4
CDR3aa: CASSLGQGADEKLFF

v_gene: TRBV20-1
CDR3aa: CSARELASPPYNEQFF

v_gene: TRBV10-3
CDR3aa: CAISAVRLVSDEQFF

v_gene: TRBV12-3/TRBV12-4
CDR3aa: CASSWGLMSTYEQYF

v_gene: TRBV4-1
CDR3aa: CASSQDWKLAGVAQFF

v_gene: TRBV11-2
CDR3aa: CASSPDPVAGAGELFF

v_gene: TRBV20-1
CDR3aa: CSAAGTPNTEAFF

v_gene: TRBV12-3/TRBV12-4
CDR3aa: CASSGQVTYEQYF

v_gene: TRBV5-1
CDR3aa: CASSLDGLLSSYNSPLHF

v_gene: TRBV5-1
CDR3aa: CASSATPATTPNEKLFF

v_gene: TRBV5-6
CDR3aa: CASSFLGSPLHF

v_gene: TRBV24-1
CDR3aa: CATARSLEGGTQYF

v_gene: TRBV6-6
CDR3aa: CASSKRGGNEQFF

v_gene: TRBV20-1
CDR3aa: CSARGLAGGSSYNEQFF

v_gene: TRBV6-2/TRBV6-3
CDR3aa: CASTRQVEPLYEQYF

v_gene: TRBV7-8
CDR3aa: CASSQLGTGGGELFF

v_gene: TRBV7-9
CDR3aa: CASSLWGDTGRGRNIQYF

v_gene: TRBV20-1
CDR3aa: CSARPGLAGYEQFF

v_gene: TRBV29-1
CDR3aa: CSVENSYNEQFF

v_gene: TRBV20-1
CDR3aa: CGAGPSSYNEQFF

v_gene: TRBV14
CDR3aa: CASSQGIPASGTDTQYF

v_gene: TRBV16
CDR3aa: CASSQLAGGGYEQYF

v_gene: TRBV11-2
CDR3aa: CAARGVAGENRELFF

v_gene: TRBV20-1
CDR3aa: CSARDPGTTPYEQYF

v_gene: TRBV20-1
CDR3aa: CSAREQGTSYNEQFF

v_gene: TRBV20-1
CDR3aa: CSARDGPGSTYNEQFF

v_gene: TRBV12-3/TRBV12-4
CDR3aa: CASSPRTGGMNTEAFF

v_gene: TRBV7-9
CDR3aa: CASSRRSANVLTF

v_gene: TRBV11-2
CDR3aa: CASSLAPLTVGQETQYF

v_gene: TRBV5-4
CDR3aa: CASSLVGGAGNTIYF

v_gene: TRBV20-1
CDR3aa: CSARKLAGSRTQYF